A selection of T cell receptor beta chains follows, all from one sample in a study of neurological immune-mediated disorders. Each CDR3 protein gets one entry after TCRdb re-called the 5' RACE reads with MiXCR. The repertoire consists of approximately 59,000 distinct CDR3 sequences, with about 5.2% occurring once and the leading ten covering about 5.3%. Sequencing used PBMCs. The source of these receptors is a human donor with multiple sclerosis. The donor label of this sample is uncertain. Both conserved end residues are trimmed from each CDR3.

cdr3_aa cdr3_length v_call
ASSLDRATEAF 11 TRBV5-1
ASSPRLADTDTQY 13 TRBV5-1
ASSLEAGLLDTQY 13 TRBV5-1
ASSYSIRGRGYNSPLH 16 TRBV6-5
ATSRALDRGGEKLF 14 TRBV15
ASSRGNNVLT 10 TRBV6-5
ASSLTGGISYEQY 13 TRBV7-3
ASRRREEHTEAF 12 TRBV5-1
ASSPRQGVDT 10 TRBV7-2
ASSPRGGTEAF 11 TRBV7-9
ASSLVFGEKLF 11 TRBV5-1
SARWHPSYEQY 11 TRBV20-1
SARGGALVWNEQF 13 TRBV20-1
ASSPGGQGNQETQY 14 TRBV5-1
ASSDRRSDTQY 11 TRBV9
ASSLSGTGILEPQH 14 TRBV11-2
ATRGGLNTEAF 11 TRBV7-6
ASIGKNTGELF 11 TRBV7-9
ASSLDGNEQF 10 TRBV7-9
ASSLEAGTDTQY 12 TRBV5-1
ASSYRDNEKLF 11 TRBV6-5
ASSLGNPGELF 11 TRBV11-2
ASSQVRGAFGEQY 13 TRBV14
ASSLGQGAIYGYT 13 TRBV5-1
ASRSGTGGMSNQPQH 15 TRBV27
SAPRRYGYT 9 TRBV20-1
ASSLLAGFTGELF 13 TRBV7-2
SASGIQLAGALRGEQF 16 TRBV20-1
ASSTTGRGTGELF 13 TRBV5-1
SARVAAGELF 10 TRBV20-1
ASSPPGTFGGQ 11 TRBV7-9
ASSFRSSGNEQF 12 TRBV5-1
ASSLIPLGEQY 11 TRBV5-1
ASLRRGLDTEAF 12 TRBV5-8
ASSLRTGMNTEAF 13 TRBV7-9
ASSGDTLGNQPQH 13 TRBV12-3/TRBV12-4
ASSPSRGGYEQY 12 TRBV7-2
ASSQDRGSGELF 12 TRBV3-1
ASNERTPANTGELF 14 TRBV6-1
AITGGRTDEAF 11 TRBV10-3
SAMYLAEAF 9 TRBV20-1
SAIDDREETQY 11 TRBV20-1
ASSSHSFFTDTQY 13 TRBV7-3
ASASGGTNYEQY 12 TRBV6-6
SARLAGGRYEQY 12 TRBV20-1
ASSRGRSLGTEAF 13 TRBV5-1
ASEGGGPQASYNEQF 15 TRBV27
ATQGVNTEAF 10 TRBV10-3
ASSLGHGTPVKEQY 14 TRBV5-1
ASSSPGLAPYEQY 13 TRBV5-5
ASSLGPTSTDTQY 13 TRBV5-1
ASSLDSPHYGYT 12 TRBV5-1
ASSLSLALMEDTQY 14 TRBV11-2
ASSLTPLGVSTDTQY 15 TRBV5-1
ASGPTGMMNTEAF 13 TRBV6-2/TRBV6-3
ASSWRGEQY 9 TRBV6-5
ASSPWTSGGVDTQY 14 TRBV3-1